This TCR beta chain was retrieved from a study of blood T cells in healthy people across ages. Study-wide results and caveats: Donor CMV status was unknown, possibly confounding expanded clonotype changes. Measured against age, TCR beta diversity per million T cells decreased in a roughly linear manner.

This CDR3 comprises 14 residues. The V end was cut by 0 bases, the J end by 6 bases, with 14 bases between. Germline-derived CDR1 and CDR2 are DFQATT and SNEGSKA (reference sequence). Total RNA amounts of at least 6 micrograms were extracted per sample. This clonotype has more than one count but fewer than ten. As yet, its antigen is unknown. Next came a second PCR, run for about 7 to 12 cycles, which used a sample-barcoded 5' primer along with a J-beta primer mix. Through a template-switch adaptor with 12 random nucleotides, each cDNA molecule received a tag. TCRdb ran MiXCR on the 5' RACE reads and lists one entry per CDR3 protein. The sample has approximately 730,000 distinct CDR3 sequences; 40% to 45% are singletons.

The sequenced sample was blood. V is TRBV20-1 and J is TRBJ1-2; D possibly corresponds to TRBD1 (5 bases). The clonotype was recovered from a woman aged 55-69 years in good health. CDR3 amino acids: CSARDPPVGDGYTF. The CDR3 nucleotides read TGCAGTGCTAGAGATCCGCCGGTGGGGGATGGCTACACCTTC.